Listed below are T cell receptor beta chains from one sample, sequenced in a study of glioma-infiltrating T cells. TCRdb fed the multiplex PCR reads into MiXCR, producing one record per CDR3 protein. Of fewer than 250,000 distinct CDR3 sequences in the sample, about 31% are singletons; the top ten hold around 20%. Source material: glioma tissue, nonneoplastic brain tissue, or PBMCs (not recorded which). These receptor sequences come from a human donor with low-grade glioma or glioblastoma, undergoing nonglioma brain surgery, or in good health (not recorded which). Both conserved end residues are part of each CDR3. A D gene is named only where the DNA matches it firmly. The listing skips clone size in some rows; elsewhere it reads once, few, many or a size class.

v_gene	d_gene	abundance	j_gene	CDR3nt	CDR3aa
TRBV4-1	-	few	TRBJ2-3	TGCGCCAGCAGCCAAGATAAGCGACCGCAGTATTTT	CASSQDKRPQYF
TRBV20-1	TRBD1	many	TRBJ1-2	TGCAGTGCTAGACACATAGGACAGGGTGGCTATGGCTACACCTTC	CSARHIGQGGYGYTF
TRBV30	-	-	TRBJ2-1	TGTGCCTGGAGCAGAAAACTAGCAAGTAATGAGCAGTTCTTC	CAWSRKLASNEQFF
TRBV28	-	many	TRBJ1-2	TGTGCCAGCAGTCCCTCTCGGTGGGGATTCTATGGCTACACCTTC	CASSPSRWGFYGYTF
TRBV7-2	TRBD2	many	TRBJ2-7	TGTGCCAGCAGCTTGATTGACGGGAGGGCTAACCACGAGCAGTACTTC	CASSLIDGRANHEQYF
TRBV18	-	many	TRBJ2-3	TGTGCCAGCTCACCCGTCCCACGTTCCTCCCCAGATACGCAGTATTTT	CASSPVPRSSPDTQYF
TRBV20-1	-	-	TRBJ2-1	TGCAGTGCTGGCACCCGCGATGAGCAGTTCTTC	CSAGTRDEQFF
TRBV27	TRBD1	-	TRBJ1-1	TGTGCCAGCAGTTCGGGACAGAGGGGTGAAGCTTTCTTT	CASSSGQRGEAFF
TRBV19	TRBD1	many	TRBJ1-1	TGTGCCAGTAGTGGGACAGTGAACACTGAAGCTTTCTTT	CASSGTVNTEAFF
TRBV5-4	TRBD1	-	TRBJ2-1	TGTGCCAGCGGATACCGGACAGGGAACAATGAGCAGTTCTTC	CASGYRTGNNEQFF
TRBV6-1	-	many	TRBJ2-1	TGTGCCAGCAGTCCGGACGGGAACTCCTACAATGAGCAGTTCTTC	CASSPDGNSYNEQFF
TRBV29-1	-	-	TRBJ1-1	TGCAGCGTCCGGATGGCCGTCCTTGAAGCTTTCTTT	CSVRMAVLEAFF
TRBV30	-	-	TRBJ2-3	TGTGCCTGGAGTGTAGGGAGCGGTCCCAGGAATACGCAGTATTTT	CAWSVGSGPRNTQYF
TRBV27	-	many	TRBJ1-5	TGTGCCAGCAGTCTAGGGCCTTTAGGCAATCAGCCCCAGCATTTT	CASSLGPLGNQPQHF
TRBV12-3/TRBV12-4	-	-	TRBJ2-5	TGTGCCAGCAGTTTCATGGGGGAGGCGGAGACCCAGTACTTC	CASSFMGEAETQYF
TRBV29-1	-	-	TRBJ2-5	TGCAGCGTTAATAGGGACGGGAATGAGCAGTACTTC	CSVNRDGNEQYF
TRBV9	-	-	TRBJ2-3	TGTGCCAGCAGCGTACTTACCCGGGCCACAGATAAGCAGTATTTT	CASSVLTRATDKQYF
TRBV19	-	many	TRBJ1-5	TGTGCCAGTAGTCAGGCTGCTAATCAGCCCCAGCATTTT	CASSQAANQPQHF
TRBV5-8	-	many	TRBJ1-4	TGTGCCAGCAGCTGGAGAGACCTTAATGAAAAACTGTTTTTT	CASSWRDLNEKLFF
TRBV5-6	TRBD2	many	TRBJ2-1	TGTGCCAGCAGCTTGGAGTCTAGCGGGAGGGGCCTTGGATTCTTC	CASSLESSGRGLGFF
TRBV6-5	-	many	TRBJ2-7	TGTGCCAGCAGTTACACGGGGTCCTCCGGCGAGCAGTACTTC	CASSYTGSSGEQYF
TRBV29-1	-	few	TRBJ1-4	TGCAGCGTAAAGACAGGAAGAAATGAAAAACTGTTTTTT	CSVKTGRNEKLFF
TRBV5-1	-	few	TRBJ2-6	TGCGCCAGCAGTCTGCTAAGGGCTGGGGCCAACGTCCTGACTTTC	CASSLLRAGANVLTF
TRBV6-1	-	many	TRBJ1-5	TGTGCCAGCAGTGGATCTTCTGGGACTATCAATCAGCCCCAGCATTTT	CASSGSSGTINQPQHF
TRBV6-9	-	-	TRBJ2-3	TGTGCCAGCAGTTACGTCCAGCGAATCACAGATACGCAGTATTTT	CASSYVQRITDTQYF
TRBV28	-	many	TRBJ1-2	TGTGCCAGCAGTTCTTCCGGACAAGCCTATGGCTACACCTTC	CASSSSGQAYGYTF
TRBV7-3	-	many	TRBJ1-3	TGTGCCAGCAGCTTAGCAGGGGCCGGCTCTGGAAACACCATATATTTT	CASSLAGAGSGNTIYF
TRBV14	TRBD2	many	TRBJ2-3	TGTGCCAGCAGCCAAGGAGCTAGCGGGGACCTCACAGATACGCAGTATTTT	CASSQGASGDLTDTQYF
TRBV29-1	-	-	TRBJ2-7	TGCAGCGTTGCCCGGTCAGGGTATACTACCGAGCAGTACTTC	CSVARSGYTTEQYF
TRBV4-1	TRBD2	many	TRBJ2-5	TGCGCCAGCAGGACTAGCGGGAGTTCACAAGAGACCCAGTACTTC	CASRTSGSSQETQYF
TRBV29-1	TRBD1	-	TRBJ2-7	TGCAGCGTCGAGGACAGGAGCTCCTACGAGCAGTACTTC	CSVEDRSSYEQYF
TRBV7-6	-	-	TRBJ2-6	TGTGCCAGCAGCTTAGTACTGGGACGGCCGAGCTCTGGGGCCAACGTCCTGACTTTC	CASSLVLGRPSSGANVLTF
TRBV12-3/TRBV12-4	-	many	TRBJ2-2	TGTGCCAGCAGCGACTTCCAGAACACCGGGGAGCTGTTTTTT	CASSDFQNTGELFF
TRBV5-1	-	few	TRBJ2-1	TGCGCCAGAGCGGGCGGGGAAGACTACAATGAGCAGTTCTTC	CARAGGEDYNEQFF
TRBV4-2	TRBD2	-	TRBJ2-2	TGTGCCAGCAGCCCCCTATCGTTGGGCGGGAGGGCCGGGACCGGGGAGCTGTTTTTT	CASSPLSLGGRAGTGELFF
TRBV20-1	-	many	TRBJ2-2	TGCAGTGCCGGCGGGACCTCCGGGGAGCTGTTTTTT	CSAGGTSGELFF
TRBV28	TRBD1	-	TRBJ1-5	TGTGCCAGCAGTACAGGACAGGGATGTCAGCCCCGGCATTTT	CASSTGQGCQPRHF
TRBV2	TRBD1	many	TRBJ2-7	TGTGCCAGCAGTAGGACAGGGGTCTACGAGCAGTACTTC	CASSRTGVYEQYF
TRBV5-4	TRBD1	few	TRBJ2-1	TGTGCCAGCAGCTTGAAGGCGGGACAGGGGCTGGATGAGCAGTTCTTC	CASSLKAGQGLDEQFF
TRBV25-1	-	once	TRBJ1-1	TGTGCCAGCAGTGGACAGGAGCTCAACACCGAAGCTTTCTTT	CASSGQELNTEAFF
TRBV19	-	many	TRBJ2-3	TGTGCCAGTAGTATCGCAGATACGCAGTATTTT	CASSIADTQYF
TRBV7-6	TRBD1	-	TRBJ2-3	TGTGCCAGCAGTTTCAGGACAGGGACCCGCACAGATACGCAGTATTTT	CASSFRTGTRTDTQYF
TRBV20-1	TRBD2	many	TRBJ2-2	TGCAGTGCTAGCCCCATAGCAGCGGGAGGAGACACCGGGGAGCTGTTTTTT	CSASPIAAGGDTGELFF
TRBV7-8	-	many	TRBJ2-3	TGTGCCAGCAGCTTAGGGGGACGGCCCACAGATACGCAGTATTTT	CASSLGGRPTDTQYF
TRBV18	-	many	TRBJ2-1	TGTGCCAGCTCACCCGCCTTTGGGGGCGGCAATGAGCAGTTCTTC	CASSPAFGGGNEQFF
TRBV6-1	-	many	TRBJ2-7	TGTGCCAGCAACTCCGGGGCCTACGAGCAGTACTTC	CASNSGAYEQYF
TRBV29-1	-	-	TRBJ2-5	TGCGGCGTTGGCAGGACGGGGGTACAAGAGACCCAGTACTTC	CGVGRTGVQETQYF
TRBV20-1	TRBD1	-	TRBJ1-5	TGCGGTGCTAGAGAGGAGAAGGGGGCCGGGCCCCAGCATTTT	CGAREEKGAGPQHF
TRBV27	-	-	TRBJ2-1	TGTGCCAGTCACCGGGTAAGGAATGGTGATCAGTTCTTC	CASHRVRNGDQFF
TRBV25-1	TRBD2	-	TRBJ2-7	TGTGCCAGCTCTACCACTAGCGGGCTCCACGAGCAGTACTTC	CASSTTSGLHEQYF
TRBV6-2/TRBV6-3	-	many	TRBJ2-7	TGTGCCACCGGGATAGGCGCTTGGGAGCAGTACTTC	CATGIGAWEQYF
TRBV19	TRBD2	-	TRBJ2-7	TGTGCCAGTAGTATCGAGGGACTAGGGGAATACGGTTACAACGAGCAGTACTTC	CASSIEGLGEYGYNEQYF
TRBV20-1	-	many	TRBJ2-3	TGCAGTGCTCCCATTGAGGAGGTAGTAGATACGCAGTATTTT	CSAPIEEVVDTQYF
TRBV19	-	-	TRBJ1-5	TGTGCCAGTAGTATCGGTGGTTCGGCCCAGCATTTT	CASSIGGSAQHF
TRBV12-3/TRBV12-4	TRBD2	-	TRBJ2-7	TGTGCCAGCAGTTTAGGTAGGACTAGCGGGACCCTTCCAAGCTCCTACGAGCTGTACTTC	CASSLGRTSGTLPSSYELYF
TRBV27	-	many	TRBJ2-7	TGTGCCAGCAGTCCCTATTCCAGTCCCTACGAGCAGTACTTC	CASSPYSSPYEQYF
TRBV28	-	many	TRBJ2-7	TGTGCCAGCAGCACTCCCGGCGGCTCCTACGAGCAGTACTTC	CASSTPGGSYEQYF
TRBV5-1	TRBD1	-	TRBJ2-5	TGCGCCAGCAGCTTGATGGTCGGACAGGGGGTGGGTCAAGAGACCCAGTACTTC	CASSLMVGQGVGQETQYF
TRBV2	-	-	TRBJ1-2	TGTGCCAGCAGTGAGGACGGGGCAGGAAGGGGCTACACCTTC	CASSEDGAGRGYTF
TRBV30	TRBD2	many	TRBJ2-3	TGTGCCGTCTCGGGACTAGCGGGTTCTAGGGATACGCAGTATTTT	CAVSGLAGSRDTQYF